A single sample gave rise to the 31 T cell receptor beta chains below, sequenced in a study of PD-1 blockade in classical Hodgkin lymphoma. Libraries were prepared by immunoSEQ multiplex PCR; TCRdb keeps only in-frame clonotypes and omits some of them. The sample shows 40,000 to 55,000 clones, approximately 80% of them seen only once. Time point described: cycle 4 day 1 (C4D1), after five to seven weeks of nivolumab. Each of the patients experienced relapse following autologous stem cell transplantation, and their brentuximab vedotin exposure differed. This specimen consisted of peripheral blood mononuclear cells (PBMCs), obtained before the fourth cycle of nivolumab. The receptors shown here come from a human donor with classical Hodgkin lymphoma.

The chain uses TRBV30 and TRBJ2-5, with no clear D. This CDR3 comprises 11 residues. CDR1 and CDR2 (germline): GTSNPN, SVGIG (reference sequence). Trimming cost V 0 bases and J 5 bases, with 4 bases left between them. CDR3 in amino acids: CAWSVGETQYF. In nucleotides, the CDR3 is TGTGCCTGGAGTGTCGGGGAGACCCAGTACTTC.

The V and J genes are TRBV5-4 and TRBJ2-1, with a possible D match to TRBD1 (6 bases). V lost 3 bases and J lost 7, with 14 bases in between. The CDR3 is 14 residues long. CDR1 and CDR2 from the germline V gene are SGHNT and YYREEE (reference sequence). The CDR3 nucleotides read TGTGCCAGCAGCTCCCAGGGGTCGTGGAATGAGCAGTTCTTC. It specifies CASSSQGSWNEQFF. Full variable domain (remainder filled in from reference TRBV5-4 and TRBJ2-1): ETGVTQSPTHLIKTRGQQVTLRCSSQSGHNTVSWYQQALGQGPQFIFQYYREEENGRGNFPPRFSGLQFPNYSSELNVNALELDDSALYLCASSSQGSWNEQFFGPGTRLTVL.

This sequence joins TRBV6-5 and TRBJ1-6; D gene unclear. Germline CDR1 reads MNHEY; CDR2 reads SVGAGI. This CDR3 contains 13 residues. V lost 1 base and J 9 bases, leaving 7 bases between the germline ends. In DNA, the CDR3 is TGTGCCAGCAGTTACTTCAGCAGTTCACCCCTCCACTTT. This codes for CASSYFSSSPLHF.

In its sample, this clone was seen a few times. The V call is TRBV7-2, the J call TRBJ1-1; D unresolved. Deletions cut 1 base from V and 1 base from J, with 4 bases between. Germline CDR1 and CDR2: SGHTA and FQGNSA. This CDR3 is 13 amino acids long. CDR3 DNA: TGTGCCAGCAGCTTAGAGCGGAACACTGAAGCTTTCTTT. It specifies CASSLERNTEAFF.

The genes are TRBV19 and TRBJ1-2, with 8 bases that match TRBD1. The CDR3 covers 19 residues. The germline gives CDR1 LNHDA, CDR2 SQIVND (reference sequence). The V gene end was trimmed by 3 bases and the J gene end by 7 bases; junction bases not matched to a gene: 22. The DNA for the CDR3 is TGTGCCAGTAGTATGCCAAGAGGGGGGCGACAGGGGAGTATATTTGGCTACACCTTC. The encoded protein is CASSMPRGGRQGSIFGYTF. The variable domain in full, completed from reference TRBV19 and TRBJ1-2, reads DGGITQSPKYLFRKEGQNVTLSCEQNLNHDAMYWYRQDPGQGLRLIYYSQIVNDFQKGDIAEGYSVSREKKESFPLTVTSAQKNPTAFYLCASSMPRGGRQGSIFGYTFGSGTRLTVV.

The chain links TRBV19 to TRBJ2-3; 8 nucleotides line up with TRBD1. Germline CDR1 and CDR2: LNHDA and SQIVND (reference sequence). Trimming at V came to 0 bases and at J to 5 bases, leaving 1 base not matched to a gene. The CDR3 consists of 14 residues. In nucleotides, the CDR3 is TGTGCCAGTAGTATAGAACAGGGGGTAGATACGCAGTATTTT. Amino acids: CASSIEQGVDTQYF. The variable domain in full, completed from reference TRBV19 and TRBJ2-3, reads DGGITQSPKYLFRKEGQNVTLSCEQNLNHDAMYWYRQDPGQGLRLIYYSQIVNDFQKGDIAEGYSVSREKKESFPLTVTSAQKNPTAFYLCASSIEQGVDTQYFGPGTRLTVL.

The rearrangement joins TRBV9 to TRBJ2-1; TRBD2 aligns across 14 bases. With V trimmed by 2 bases and J by 9 bases, 7 bases remained unmatched. The germline V gene has CDR1 SGDLS and CDR2 YYNGEE. This CDR3 spans 16 amino acids. CDR3 residues: CASSVGLAGAVSEQFF. The CDR3 DNA follows: TGTGCCAGCAGCGTGGGACTAGCGGGAGCTGTCAGTGAGCAGTTCTTC.

This chain links TRBV5-4 with TRBJ2-7; D unresolved. The germline V and J ends were trimmed by 0 bases and 8 bases, with 12 bases remaining between them. Germline lookup yields CDR1 SGHNT and CDR2 YYREEE (reference sequence). CDR3 length equals 13 residues. The CDR3 DNA follows: TGTGCCAGCAGCTTGGACCTCAATTCCAAGCAGTACTTC. This gives the protein CASSLDLNSKQYF.

On this clone: This CDR3 is also generated by other DNA sequences in the sample. The rearrangement links TRBV5-1 to TRBJ1-1, with 11 bases identical to TRBD1. Germline CDR1 SGHRS, CDR2 YFSETQ. CDR3 size: 16 residues. V gave up 4 bases and J gave up 0 bases; unmatched junction bases: 5. CDR3 bases: TGCGCCAGCAGCCCGGGGACAGGGGGTATGAACACTGAAGCTTTCTTT. It translates to CASSPGTGGMNTEAFF.

V gene TRBV7-6 combines with J gene TRBJ2-7; D unclear. The CDR3 has 13 residues. V was pared by 1 base and J by 9 bases, with 13 bases between. Germline V gene data show CDR1 as SGHVS and CDR2 as FNYEAQ. CDR3 nucleotides: TGTGCCAGCAGCTTAGACCTTAATTTCGGGCAGTACTTC. Translated, it gives CASSLDLNFGQYF.

The chain employs TRBV27 and TRBJ2-2; D tentatively fits TRBD1 or TRBD2 (6 bases each). Looked up from germline, CDR1 is MNHEY and CDR2 is SMNVEV (reference sequence). The V gene lost 0 bases and the J gene lost 0 bases, with 11 bases spanning the gap. The CDR3 totals 17 residues. CDR3 amino acids: CASSLSSRGANTGELFF. CDR3 sequence (DNA): TGTGCCAGCAGTTTATCTTCTAGGGGGGCGAACACCGGGGAGCTGTTTTTT.

The chain links TRBV7-2 to TRBJ2-7; D unresolved. CDR3 length equals 13 residues. Germline V gene lookup returns CDR1 SGHTA and CDR2 FQGNSA. V lost 4 bases and J lost 7, with 14 bases in between. The CDR3 reads CASSSRSGAEQYF. For the CDR3, the DNA is TGTGCCAGCAGCTCTCGTTCGGGCGCAGAGCAGTACTTC.

This clone was counted a few times. This sequence joins TRBV5-1 and TRBJ2-5; 10 bases fit TRBD1. Trimming took 7 bases from V and 2 from J; bases not matched to a gene: 8. Germline V gene data show CDR1 as SGHRS and CDR2 as YFSETQ. This CDR3 has 15 residues. This CDR3 reads CASGLGGQGQETQYF. In DNA form, the CDR3 reads TGCGCCAGCGGACTAGGGGGACAGGGGCAAGAGACCCAGTACTTC.

V is TRBV4-2 and J is TRBJ2-1; D gene unclear. This CDR3 spans 15 amino acids. Trimming left V 0 bases short and J 9 bases short, with 15 bases between. CDR1 and CDR2 from the germline V gene are LGHNA and YNFKEQ. CDR3 sequence (DNA): TGTGCCAGCAGCCAAGAGGTAGGACCCCGGGTTGAGCAGTTCTTC. This codes for CASSQEVGPRVEQFF.

This clone has a handful of counts. This chain joins TRBV18 and TRBJ2-4, with D unresolved. Germline loops: CDR1 KGHSH, CDR2 LQKENI. V was cut by 0 bases and J by 0 bases, with 6 bases left in between. The CDR3 consists of 15 residues. The CDR3 DNA follows: TGTGCCAGCTCACCACCCCAGCTAGCCAAAAACATTCAGTACTTC. Amino acids: CASSPPQLAKNIQYF.

The V gene is TRBV6-6, the J gene TRBJ1-2; weak D call: TRBD1 (6 bases). The CDR3 consists of 13 residues. Trimming cost V 6 bases and J 2 bases, with 10 bases left between them. The germline CDR1 and CDR2 sequences are MNHNY and SVGAGI (reference sequence). The CDR3 loop is CASRPGENYGYTF. For the CDR3, the DNA is TGTGCCAGCAGGCCAGGGGAGAACTATGGCTACACCTTC.

The chain carries TRBV11-2 and TRBJ1-5; D ambiguous. The germline V gene has CDR1 SGHAT and CDR2 FQNNGV. V lost 2 bases to trimming and J lost 5 bases, with 7 bases between them. CDR3 size: 13 residues. CDR3 residues: CASSLSVDQPQHF. CDR3 DNA: TGTGCCAGCAGCTTATCGGTCGATCAGCCCCAGCATTTT.

The rearrangement joins TRBV5-1 to TRBJ2-3; the D gene is possibly TRBD2 (5 bases). Trimming took 4 bases from V and 3 from J, leaving 15 bases between them. The CDR3 contains 15 residues. Germline V gene lookup returns CDR1 SGHRS and CDR2 YFSETQ. In DNA, the CDR3 is TGCGCCAGCAGCCCCGAAAGGACTGCGACAGATACGCAGTATTTT. Its translation is CASSPERTATDTQYF. Drawing the rest from reference TRBV5-1 and TRBJ2-3, the complete variable domain is KAGVTQTPRYLIKTRGQQVTLSCSPISGHRSVSWYQQTPGQGLQFLFEYFSETQRNKGNFPGRFSGRQFSNSRSEMNVSTLELGDSALYLCASSPERTATDTQYFGPGTRLTVL.

V usage is TRBV14 and J usage is TRBJ2-3; 8 bases align to TRBD1. V lost 0 bases and J lost 3; bases outside the gene matches: 5. Germline V gene sequence: CDR1 SGHDN, CDR2 FVKESK. CDR3 size: 16 residues. The CDR3 region is CASSQDLRGRTDTQYF. The CDR3 DNA follows: TGTGCCAGCAGCCAAGATCTCAGGGGGCGAACAGATACGCAGTATTTT.

The chain recombines TRBV6-5 with TRBJ2-1; 10 bases match TRBD2. The ends lost 2 bases at V and 5 bases at J; junction bases unmatched: 6. CDR3 length: 16 residues. Germline V gene lookup returns CDR1 MNHEY and CDR2 SVGAGI. The CDR3 coding sequence is TGTGCCAGCAGTTACGCTAGGACTAGCGGCAACAATGAGCAGTTCTTC. This translates into CASSYARTSGNNEQFF.

This CDR3 is CASSPGGAHDEQYF. Written as DNA, the CDR3 is TGCGCCAGCAGCCCCGGGGGGGCGCATGACGAGCAGTACTTC. The V call is TRBV4-1, the J call TRBJ2-7; 8 nucleotides match TRBD2. With 4 bases clipped from V and 5 bases from J, the junction kept 7 bases outside the gene matches. In germline, CDR1 is MGHRA, CDR2 YSYEKL. The CDR3 totals 14 residues.

This clone was seen just once. V gene TRBV15 combines with J gene TRBJ2-1, with a tentative D call TRBD2 (7 bases). Trimming removed 0 bases at V and 2 bases at J, with 11 bases between. The CDR3 consists of 16 residues. CDR1 is LNHNV and CDR2 is YYDKDF in the germline V gene (reference sequence). The CDR3 is CATSREGGAAYNEQFF. CDR3 sequence (DNA): TGTGCCACCAGCAGAGAAGGGGGGGCGGCCTACAATGAGCAGTTCTTC.

The chain has TRBV7-2 and TRBJ2-1; tentative D call: TRBD2 (6 bases). The V gene's germline CDR1 is SGHTA and CDR2 FQGNSA. V was clipped by 5 bases and J by 8 bases, with 16 bases between them. This CDR3 has 14 amino acids. The CDR3 coding sequence is TGTGCCAGCAGCCGTGACCGGACTAAGCATGAGCAGTTCTTC. Its translation is CASSRDRTKHEQFF.

The chain is built from TRBV11-3 and TRBJ2-3; 8 bases align to TRBD2. CDR1 is SGHNT, CDR2 YENEEA, per germline. The CDR3 spans 17 residues. V was pared by 5 bases and J by 0 bases, with 10 bases of the junction left unmatched. The CDR3 protein is CASSPSGGDTSTDTQYF. The CDR3 nucleotides are TGTGCCAGCAGCCCGAGCGGGGGCGATACTAGCACAGATACGCAGTATTTT. Looking up the rest from reference TRBV11-3 and TRBJ2-3 gives the full variable domain: EAGVVQSPRYKIIEKKQPVAFWCNPISGHNTLYWYLQNLGQGPELLIRYENEEAVDDSQLPKDRFSAERLKGVDSTLKIQPAELGDSAVYLCASSPSGGDTSTDTQYFGPGTRLTVL.

The rearrangement links TRBV29-1 to TRBJ1-1, with D maybe TRBD1 (5 bases). Per germline, CDR1 SQVTM and CDR2 ANQGSEA. V was trimmed by 6 bases and J by 4 bases, leaving 15 bases between them. The CDR3 totals 13 residues. CDR3: CSVPVVGGTEAFF. The CDR3 region has the DNA TGCAGCGTCCCGGTGGTGGGGGGCACTGAAGCTTTCTTT.

This chain connects TRBV5-4 to TRBJ1-2; no clear D gene. Deletions cut 0 bases from V and 0 bases from J, with 6 bases between. The germline gives CDR1 SGHNT, CDR2 YYREEE (reference sequence). The CDR3 is 14 amino acids. CDR3 nucleotides: TGTGCCAGCAGCTTGGACGGAGCTAACTATGGCTACACCTTC. As protein: CASSLDGANYGYTF.

The chain is built from TRBV6-1 and TRBJ1-3, with D perhaps TRBD1 (6 bases). V lost 6 bases to trimming and J lost 0 bases, with 9 bases between them. CDR1 MNHNS and CDR2 SASEGT come from the germline V gene. The CDR3 loop spans 14 amino acids. The chain's CDR3 is CASSAGDSGNTIYF. CDR3 bases: TGTGCCAGCAGCGCAGGGGACTCTGGAAACACCATATATTTT.

This clone has more than one count but fewer than ten. The rearrangement joins TRBV30 to TRBJ2-1, with 10 bases fitting TRBD2. The CDR3 is made up of 15 amino acids. J was trimmed by 1 base and V by 1 base; bases with no gene match: 1. In germline, CDR1 is GTSNPN, CDR2 SVGIG (reference sequence). The CDR3: CAWSELAGSYNEQFF. DNA of the CDR3: TGTGCCTGGAGTGAACTAGCGGGGTCCTACAATGAGCAGTTCTTC. Based on the CDR3 plus reference TRBV30 and TRBJ2-1, the full variable domain is SQTIHQWPATLVQPVGSPLSLECTVEGTSNPNLYWYRQAAGRGLQLLFYSVGIGQISSEVPQNLSASRPQDRQFILSSKKLLLSDSGFYLCAWSELAGSYNEQFFGPGTRLTVL.

Remarks on this clone: The same CDR3 arises from other DNA sequences in this sample as well. V is TRBV7-9 and J is TRBJ1-5; 7 bases map to TRBD1. This CDR3 has 14 amino acids. In germline, CDR1 is SEHNR, CDR2 FQNEAQ (reference sequence). J gave up 4 bases and V 5 bases, and 5 bases lay outside the gene matches. For the CDR3, the DNA is TGTGCCAGCAGCCGGACAGGTTCGAATCAGCCCCAGCATTTT. This encodes CASSRTGSNQPQHF.

The chain is built from TRBV11-3 and TRBJ1-3; D possibly corresponds to TRBD1 (5 bases). The V gene lost 5 bases and the J gene lost 2 bases, with 10 bases spanning the gap. The V gene's germline CDR1 is SGHNT and CDR2 YENEEA. This CDR3 comprises 14 residues. CDR3 in DNA: TGTGCCAGCAGCATACGGGGACCTGGAAACACCATATATTTT. This encodes CASSIRGPGNTIYF.

The chain is built from TRBV9 and TRBJ2-1; TRBD2 matches 7 bases. The V gene end was trimmed by 0 bases and the J gene end by 9 bases; junction bases not matched to a gene: 9. The CDR3 sequence is 15 residues long. From germline, CDR1 is SGDLS and CDR2 YYNGEE. In DNA, the CDR3 is TGTGCCAGCAGCGTAGACCGAGCGGGGTCGGGTGAGCAGTTCTTC. This gives the protein CASSVDRAGSGEQFF.